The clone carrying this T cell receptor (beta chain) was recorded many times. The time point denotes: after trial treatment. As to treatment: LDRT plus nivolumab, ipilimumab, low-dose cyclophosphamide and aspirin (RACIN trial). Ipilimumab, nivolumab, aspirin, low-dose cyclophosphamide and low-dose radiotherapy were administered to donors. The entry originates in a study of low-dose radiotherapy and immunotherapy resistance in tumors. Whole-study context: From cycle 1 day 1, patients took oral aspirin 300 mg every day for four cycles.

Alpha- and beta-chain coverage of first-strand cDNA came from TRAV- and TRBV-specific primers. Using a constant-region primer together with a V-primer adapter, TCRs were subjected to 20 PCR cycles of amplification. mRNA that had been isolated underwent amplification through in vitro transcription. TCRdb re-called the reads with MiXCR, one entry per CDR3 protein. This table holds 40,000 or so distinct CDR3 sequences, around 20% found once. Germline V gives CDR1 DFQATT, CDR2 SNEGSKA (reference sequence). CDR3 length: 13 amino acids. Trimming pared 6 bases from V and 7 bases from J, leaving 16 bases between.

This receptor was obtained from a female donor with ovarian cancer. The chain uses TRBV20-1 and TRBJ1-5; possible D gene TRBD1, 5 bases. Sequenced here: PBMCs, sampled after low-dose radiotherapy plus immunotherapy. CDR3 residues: CSAVAGGGQPQHF. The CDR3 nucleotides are TGCAGTGCCGTCGCGGGGGGAGGACAGCCCCAGCATTTT.